These T cell receptor beta chains were read from a single sample in a study of T cell repertoires in cytomegalovirus infection. TCRdb reprocessed the reads with MiXCR, giving one entry per CDR3 protein. This sample has some 180,000 distinct CDR3 sequences, with roughly 9% found just once. The sequenced sample was PBMCs. These TCRs come from a human donor in good health (CMV status not recorded). Some clones in this sample may be carry-over from other donors' samples. CDR3s include the opening cysteine and the closing phenylalanine or tryptophan. A D gene is named only where the DNA matches it firmly. Not all rows give a size; the values are once, few, many and, for expanded clones, a class.

j_call: TRBJ1-5
d_call: NA
v_call: TRBV4-3
clone_size: many
cdr3_length: 16
cdr3_nt: TGCGCCAGCAGCATCCGGTGGACCGAGGGCAATCAGCCCCAGCATTTT
cdr3_aa: CASSIRWTEGNQPQHF

j_call: TRBJ2-3
d_call: TRBD2
v_call: TRBV11-3
clone_size: many
cdr3_length: 13
cdr3_nt: TGTGCCAGCAGCTTGACGCGCTGGGGGGGGCAGTATTTT
cdr3_aa: CASSLTRWGGQYF

j_call: TRBJ1-5
d_call: NA
v_call: TRBV7-8
clone_size: many
cdr3_length: 16
cdr3_nt: TGTGCCAGCAGTAGAAACCACATTCCGTCAAATCAGCCCCAGCATTTT
cdr3_aa: CASSRNHIPSNQPQHF

j_call: TRBJ2-7
d_call: TRBD2
v_call: TRBV6-6
clone_size: many
cdr3_length: 14
cdr3_nt: TGTGCCAGCAGTTATGAAGCGGGACCCTCCGAGCAGTACTTC
cdr3_aa: CASSYEAGPSEQYF

j_call: TRBJ1-1
d_call: TRBD1
v_call: TRBV10-3
clone_size: NA
cdr3_length: 16
cdr3_nt: TGTGCCATCAGGTCCCTGACAGGGGGATTGAACACTGAAGCTTTCTTT
cdr3_aa: CAIRSLTGGLNTEAFF

j_call: TRBJ2-7
d_call: NA
v_call: TRBV7-2
clone_size: many
cdr3_length: 15
cdr3_nt: TGTGCCAGCAGCTCTCATCACAGTAGGTCCTACGAGCAGTACTTC
cdr3_aa: CASSSHHSRSYEQYF

j_call: TRBJ2-1
d_call: TRBD2
v_call: TRBV6-2/TRBV6-3
clone_size: many
cdr3_length: 16
cdr3_nt: TGTGCCAGCAGACTGGGACTAGCGGACACCTACAATGAGCAGTTCTTC
cdr3_aa: CASRLGLADTYNEQFF

j_call: TRBJ2-1
d_call: NA
v_call: TRBV20-1
clone_size: NA
cdr3_length: 15
cdr3_nt: TGCAGTGCTAGAAGATACTCTAGCTCCTACAATGAGCAGTTCTTC
cdr3_aa: CSARRYSSSYNEQFF

j_call: TRBJ2-3
d_call: TRBD2
v_call: TRBV11-2
clone_size: NA
cdr3_length: 15
cdr3_nt: TGTGCCAGCAGCCCAGTGAGCGGGGGGGCAGATACGCAGTATTTT
cdr3_aa: CASSPVSGGADTQYF

j_call: TRBJ2-5
d_call: NA
v_call: TRBV7-2
clone_size: many
cdr3_length: 16
cdr3_nt: TGTGCCAGCAGCCCCGCTGGAGGGGGGGGCGGCGAGACCCAGTACTTC
cdr3_aa: CASSPAGGGGGETQYF

j_call: TRBJ2-7
d_call: TRBD1
v_call: TRBV4-3
clone_size: NA
cdr3_length: 16
cdr3_nt: TGCGCCAGCAGCCAGGTCACCGGGACAGGGGCGTACGAGCAGTACTTC
cdr3_aa: CASSQVTGTGAYEQYF

j_call: TRBJ2-5
d_call: TRBD2
v_call: TRBV7-2
clone_size: many
cdr3_length: 16
cdr3_nt: TGTGCCAGCAGCTTAGCAGCGGGGGGGGCTGGAGAGACCCAGTACTTC
cdr3_aa: CASSLAAGGAGETQYF

j_call: TRBJ2-3
d_call: TRBD2
v_call: TRBV29-1
clone_size: NA
cdr3_length: 14
cdr3_nt: TGCAGCGTTGAAGATGCGGGGGGTCCAGATACGCAGTATTTT
cdr3_aa: CSVEDAGGPDTQYF

j_call: TRBJ1-5
d_call: NA
v_call: TRBV7-2
clone_size: many
cdr3_length: 15
cdr3_nt: TGTGCCAGCAGCTTAGATAACAATAGATATCAGCCCCAGCATTTT
cdr3_aa: CASSLDNNRYQPQHF

j_call: TRBJ1-2
d_call: NA
v_call: TRBV10-3
clone_size: many
cdr3_length: 17
cdr3_nt: TGTGCCATCAGTGAAGGCCTGACAGGTGGGAGTACGGGAGGCTACACCTTC
cdr3_aa: CAISEGLTGGSTGGYTF

j_call: TRBJ2-6
d_call: NA
v_call: TRBV20-1
clone_size: NA
cdr3_length: 14
cdr3_nt: TGCAGTGCTCTCGAGAGCTCTGGGGCCAACGTCCTGACTTTC
cdr3_aa: CSALESSGANVLTF

j_call: TRBJ1-1
d_call: TRBD1
v_call: TRBV28
clone_size: NA
cdr3_length: 17
cdr3_nt: TGTGCCAGCAGTTTATTAGAGGGGGGGACAGGGTACACTGAAGCTTTCTTT
cdr3_aa: CASSLLEGGTGYTEAFF

j_call: TRBJ2-2
d_call: NA
v_call: TRBV3-1
clone_size: NA
cdr3_length: 12
cdr3_nt: TGTGCCAGCAGCCATTGGACCGGGGAGCTGTTTTTT
cdr3_aa: CASSHWTGELFF

j_call: TRBJ1-1
d_call: NA
v_call: TRBV7-9
clone_size: many
cdr3_length: 14
cdr3_nt: TGTGCCAGCAGCCGTGAGGGGATGAACACTGAAGCTTTCTTT
cdr3_aa: CASSREGMNTEAFF

j_call: TRBJ1-5
d_call: NA
v_call: TRBV24-1
clone_size: NA
cdr3_length: 14
cdr3_nt: TGTGCCACCCGGAAGGCGGGGTGGAATCAGCCCCAGCATTTT
cdr3_aa: CATRKAGWNQPQHF

j_call: TRBJ2-1
d_call: NA
v_call: TRBV19
clone_size: few
cdr3_length: 16
cdr3_nt: TGTGCCAGTAGTATAGTTCGGGGGGCCTCCTACAATGAGCAGTTCTTC
cdr3_aa: CASSIVRGASYNEQFF

j_call: TRBJ1-3
d_call: NA
v_call: TRBV14
clone_size: NA
cdr3_length: 17
cdr3_nt: TGTGCCAGCAGCCAAGGGGCAGGAATCTTCTCTGGAAACACCATATATTTT
cdr3_aa: CASSQGAGIFSGNTIYF

j_call: TRBJ2-1
d_call: NA
v_call: TRBV28
clone_size: many
cdr3_length: 15
cdr3_nt: TGTGCCAGCAACCGACCCCAAAGCTCCTACAATGAGCAGTTCTTC
cdr3_aa: CASNRPQSSYNEQFF

j_call: TRBJ2-2
d_call: NA
v_call: TRBV7-2
clone_size: many
cdr3_length: 14
cdr3_nt: TGTGCCAGCAGCGGCTCGAGGTACCCCGGGGAGCTGTTTTTT
cdr3_aa: CASSGSRYPGELFF

j_call: TRBJ1-1
d_call: TRBD1
v_call: TRBV5-1
clone_size: few
cdr3_length: 14
cdr3_nt: TGCGCCAGCAGCTCTGGGACAGGGGGCACTGAAGCTTTCTTT
cdr3_aa: CASSSGTGGTEAFF

j_call: TRBJ1-6
d_call: NA
v_call: TRBV27
clone_size: NA
cdr3_length: 14
cdr3_nt: TGTGCCAGCGGACGACAGAGCGATAATTCACCCCTCCACTTT
cdr3_aa: CASGRQSDNSPLHF

j_call: TRBJ2-1
d_call: NA
v_call: TRBV14
clone_size: NA
cdr3_length: 18
cdr3_nt: TGTGCCAGCAGCCCCCCTGAACGGACCGAAATCTCCTACAATGAGCAGTTCTTC
cdr3_aa: CASSPPERTEISYNEQFF